The rows below give T cell receptor beta chains drawn from one sample of a study of blood T cell repertoires in COVID-19. The protocol was immunoSEQ multiplex PCR, while the TCRdb copy is restricted to in-frame clones and leaves out a portion. The sample yields approximately 280,000 clones, roughly 85% seen once. The sample comprised peripheral blood. These receptors originate from a man aged 45-65 years with active or convalescent COVID-19. Each CDR3 is given without its conserved first and last residue.

j_call	v_call	cdr3_aa
TRBJ1-5	TRBV5-6	ASSLWGGLYSNQPQH
TRBJ2-3	TRBV28	ASSTGGTDTQY
TRBJ2-7	TRBV2	ASIPDLAVPYEQY
TRBJ1-5	TRBV25-1	ASSEGGQPQH
TRBJ2-2	TRBV27	ASYGLQGKNTGELF
TRBJ2-1	TRBV18	ASSPQTSNEQF
TRBJ2-1	TRBV7-6	ASSLGLAYNEQF
TRBJ2-3	TRBV7-6	ASSASSGSSTDTQY
TRBJ2-7	TRBV2	ASSLGLAGRESYEQY
TRBJ1-5	TRBV5-5	ASSYRTGSYQPQH
TRBJ1-2	TRBV6-1	ASSEVGSGRGYT
TRBJ2-4	TRBV2	ASSSTWTGGAENIQY
TRBJ1-2	TRBV7-8	ASSPGQGAFSNYGYT
TRBJ2-4	TRBV28	ASSPLGAGMNIQY
TRBJ2-3	TRBV19	AKRPGTWELDHTQY
TRBJ1-2	TRBV5-6	ASSLNGGDYGYT
TRBJ2-5	TRBV7-2	ASSYTRDQETQY
TRBJ1-1	TRBV5-5	ASNHGQGETEAF
TRBJ1-2	TRBV5-1	ASSSQGGNYGYT
TRBJ2-1	TRBV19	ASSLSGSSYNEQF
TRBJ1-3	TRBV2	ASSPIRGRQGSSGNTIY
TRBJ2-3	TRBV7-2	ASSPDRSTDTQY
TRBJ1-2	TRBV28	ASSLGQNYGYT
TRBJ2-7	TRBV9	ASSVASRDNEQY
TRBJ1-4	TRBV2	ASRGLGTNEKLF
TRBJ2-7	TRBV5-1	ASSEIAGGPYEQY
TRBJ1-4	TRBV20-1	SASGQTPEKLF
TRBJ2-7	TRBV19	ASSSRFYEQY
TRBJ2-7	TRBV28	ASSRALAGLHEQY
TRBJ1-4	TRBV2	ASSPLPGGYEKLF